A selection of T cell receptor beta chains follows, all from one sample in a study of T cells in Graves' hyperthyroidism and ophthalmopathy. TCRdb re-called the multiplex PCR reads with MiXCR, one entry per CDR3 protein. The sample yields about 320,000 distinct CDR3 sequences, 16% seen once. The specimen sequenced was blood. These receptors were obtained from a man aged 25-45 years with Graves' hyperthyroidism. CDR3s include the opening cysteine and the closing phenylalanine or tryptophan. Fields, in order: J gene, V gene, CDR3 protein.

TRBJ2-3 | TRBV28 | CASSFEGPSTDTQYF
TRBJ2-5 | TRBV19 | CASSGGREETQYF
TRBJ2-3 | TRBV20-1 | CSARDLGGSTDTQYF
TRBJ1-2 | TRBV12-3/TRBV12-4 | CASRGSTGLRGYTF
TRBJ2-2 | TRBV10-3 | CAIKVEGLDTGELFF
TRBJ2-7 | TRBV7-9 | CASSLTRRAREGEQYF
TRBJ1-1 | TRBV5-1 | CASSSSLDQGTEAFF
TRBJ2-1 | TRBV28 | CASETGTSGRYEQFF
TRBJ2-5 | TRBV3-1 | CASSQLGPRGSYQETQYF
TRBJ1-1 | TRBV18 | CASSPNQGAVGNTEAFF
TRBJ1-2 | TRBV9 | CASQNRDGYTF
TRBJ2-3 | TRBV5-5 | CASSFLGRRTDTQYF
TRBJ2-7 | TRBV3-1 | CASSQSGLTYEQYF
TRBJ2-3 | TRBV28 | CASSPPQGGQYF
TRBJ1-2 | TRBV6-1 | CASSRTGASNYGYTF
TRBJ2-7 | TRBV9 | CASSVAPGDPYEQYF
TRBJ2-3 | TRBV7-8 | CASSLISGDTQYF
TRBJ2-7 | TRBV12-3/TRBV12-4 | CASSSGGGGQYF
TRBJ2-3 | TRBV4-1 | CASSQDRSVDTQYF
TRBJ2-3 | TRBV11-2 | CASSLGLDDTQYF
TRBJ2-1 | TRBV28 | CASRGGHEQFF
TRBJ2-5 | TRBV28 | CASSLEGQQETQYF
TRBJ2-1 | TRBV5-1 | CASSLAETSSYNEQFF
TRBJ2-2 | TRBV30 | CAWSVGVGTGELFF
TRBJ2-7 | TRBV20-1 | CSARDFAHPGSYEQYF
TRBJ2-5 | TRBV28 | CASSPGTVGETQYF
TRBJ2-7 | TRBV5-1 | CASSLRGEAYEQYF
TRBJ1-1 | TRBV30 | CAWTGRLNTEAFF
TRBJ2-7 | TRBV6-6 | CASSYGLAGTYEQYF
TRBJ1-2 | TRBV7-9 | CASSLGRAAFTYGYTF
TRBJ1-1 | TRBV5-6 | CASSLETNMNTEAFF
TRBJ2-1 | TRBV28 | CASCLRENEQFF
TRBJ1-6 | TRBV2 | CASSAQESSPLHF
TRBJ2-1 | TRBV24-1 | CATAGTGFTHEQFF
TRBJ2-1 | TRBV6-2/TRBV6-3 | CASSYTSEPLSYFNEQFF
TRBJ1-1 | TRBV11-2 | CASSSPPENTEASF
TRBJ1-1 | TRBV5-1 | CASSLGQGLNTEAFF
TRBJ1-1 | TRBV3-1 | CASRMTGGTEAFF
TRBJ2-1 | TRBV5-1 | CASSLTRGLFYNEQFF
TRBJ2-1 | TRBV18 | CASTRQGSSYNEQFF
TRBJ2-1 | TRBV27 | CASSPNPGQGVEEQFF
TRBJ2-5 | TRBV20-1 | CSARDASGGETQYF
TRBJ2-1 | TRBV20-1 | CSAPDSVSYNEQFF